This entry features one T cell receptor (beta chain) sequence. This entry is derived from a study of T cell changes during pregnancy in multiple sclerosis. CDR1 and CDR2 from the germline V gene are MNHEY and SVGAGI. The junction had 11 bases not matched to a gene; V was cut back by 6 bases and J by 7 bases. The CDR3 is 14 amino acids. Produced via immunoSEQ multiplex PCR; TCRdb's table is partial and in-frame only. The profile shows fewer than 50,000 clones, 88% of them singletons. Source: CD8+ T cells from peripheral blood mononuclear cells, taken in the third trimester of pregnancy. V gene TRBV6-5 combines with J gene TRBJ2-7; 8 nucleotides line up with TRBD1. This TCR was recovered from a female donor with multiple sclerosis, enrolled in a pregnancy study. DNA of the CDR3: TGTGCCAGCAGCCTAAACCCAGGGGGCGGAGAGCAGTACTTC. Translating it yields CASSLNPGGGEQYF.